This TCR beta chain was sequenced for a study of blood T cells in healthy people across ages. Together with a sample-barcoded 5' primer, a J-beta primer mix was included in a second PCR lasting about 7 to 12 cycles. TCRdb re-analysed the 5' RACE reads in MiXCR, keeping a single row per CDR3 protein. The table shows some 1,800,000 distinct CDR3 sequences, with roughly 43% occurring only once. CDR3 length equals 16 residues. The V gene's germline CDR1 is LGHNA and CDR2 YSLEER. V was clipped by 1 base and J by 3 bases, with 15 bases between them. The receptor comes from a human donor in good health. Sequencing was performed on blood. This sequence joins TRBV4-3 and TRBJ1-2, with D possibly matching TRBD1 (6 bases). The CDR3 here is CASSQGGGRDHYGYTF. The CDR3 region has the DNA TGCGCCAGCAGCCAAGGGGGGGGCCGAGATCACTATGGCTACACCTTC.